Below are 30 T cell receptor beta chains sequenced from a single sample in a study of vaccination effects on CD4 cells after COVID-19. This table comes from immunoSEQ multiplex PCR, and its TCRdb copy is limited to in-frame clones, with some not included. This table holds about 72,000 clones, 80% to 85% found once. Their antigens are not known. Viral peptide pools were used in the ViraFEST assay to expand antigen-specific CD4+ T cells, and sequencing came afterward. When around nine days of culture had elapsed, CD4+ T cells were isolated. Vaccination of participants consisted of two doses of either the BNT162b2 or mRNA-1273 vaccine. Sample: CD4+ T cells from PBMCs cultured with HCoV-229E spike peptides, taken after COVID-19 vaccination. These receptors all come from a human donor who received a COVID-19 vaccine.

This clone appeared once. This rearrangement joins TRBV4-1 to TRBJ1-4; D gene unclear. The V end lost 3 bases, the J end lost 6 bases, and 14 bases lay between the germline ends. The CDR3 spans 15 residues. Germline lookup yields CDR1 MGHRA and CDR2 YSYEKL. CDR3 amino acids: CASSQGGRDDEKLFF. The CDR3, as DNA: TGCGCCAGCAGCCAGGGTGGGAGGGATGATGAAAAACTGTTTTTT.

V and J are TRBV18 and TRBJ2-5, with a tentative D call TRBD1 (7 bases). CDR3 length equals 15 residues. The V gene lost 2 bases and the J gene lost 2 bases, with 12 bases spanning the gap. The V gene's germline CDR1 is KGHSH and CDR2 LQKENI. CDR3 region: CASSPVRGTQETQYF. The CDR3, as DNA: TGTGCCAGCTCACCAGTCAGGGGGACTCAAGAGACCCAGTACTTC.

The V call is TRBV18, the J call TRBJ2-6; unclear D gene. The V end lost 3 bases, the J end lost 1 base, and 7 bases lay between the germline ends. The germline V gene has CDR1 KGHSH and CDR2 LQKENI. The CDR3 runs 15 residues. The CDR3 nucleotides are TGTGCCAGCTCACCGAACCCTTCTGGGGCCAACGTCCTGACTTTC. It translates to CASSPNPSGANVLTF.

The V gene is TRBV24-1, the J gene TRBJ1-5; D is ambiguous. There are 13 residues in the CDR3. Trimming pared 3 bases from V and 1 base from J, leaving 3 bases between. The germline CDR1 and CDR2 sequences are KGHDR and SFDVKD. The CDR3 nucleotides read TGTGCCACCAGTGATACGAGCAATCAGCCCCAGCATTTT. It yields the protein CATSDTSNQPQHF.

The V call is TRBV7-2, the J call TRBJ2-7; 7 nucleotides agree with TRBD2. V lost 5 bases and J lost 9; bases outside the gene matches: 13. The CDR3 loop spans 14 amino acids. The V gene's germline CDR1 is SGHTA and CDR2 FQGNSA. The DNA of the CDR3 is TGTGCCAGCAGCGCCCGCCCGGGACTAAGTATGCAGTACGTC. This sequence encodes CASSARPGLSMQYV.

The rearrangement uses TRBV18 and TRBJ1-5; 12 bases agree with TRBD1. J gave up 5 bases and V 4 bases, and 18 bases lay outside the gene matches. CDR3 length: 20 amino acids. The germline V gene encodes CDR1 KGHSH and CDR2 LQKENI. CDR3 in DNA: TGTGCCAGCTCACTCAGAGGGGACAGGGGGCGAAGTAGTGGAGATCAGCCCCAGCATTTT. Translated, it gives CASSLRGDRGRSSGDQPQHF. Variable domain in full (rest from reference TRBV18 and TRBJ1-5): NAGVMQNPRHLVRRRGQEARLRCSPMKGHSHVYWYRQLPEEGLKFMVYLQKENIIDESGMPKERFSAEFPKEGPSILRIQQVVRGDSAAYFCASSLRGDRGRSSGDQPQHFGDGTRLSIL.

The V gene is TRBV28, the J gene TRBJ2-1; maybe TRBD1 (5 bases). The CDR3 has 16 residues. Deletions cut 5 bases from V and 7 bases from J, with 21 bases between. CDR1 MDHEN and CDR2 SYDVKM come from the germline V gene. DNA of the CDR3: TGTGCCAGCAGTACCCGGTGGCGTAGGGGTTCGAATGAGCAGTTCTTC. Its translation: CASSTRWRRGSNEQFF.

This chain links TRBV5-3 with TRBJ2-1, with a tentative D call TRBD2 (5 bases). TRBV5-3 belongs to the ORF category, with a function that is uncertain. The V and J ends lost 4 bases and 3 bases respectively, with 8 bases between them. CDR3 length equals 13 residues. The CDR3 reads CARSPGVYNEQFF. The CDR3 nucleotides read TGTGCCAGAAGCCCCGGGGTCTACAATGAGCAGTTCTTC.

In this sample, this clone turned up a few times. This chain connects TRBV5-1 to TRBJ2-7, with 7 bases identical to TRBD1. CDR3 length: 12 residues. CDR1 is SGHRS, CDR2 YFSETQ, per germline. V was clipped by 5 bases and J by 7 bases; unmatched bases: 6. This chain's CDR3 is CASRGQTGEQYV. The CDR3 nucleotides are TGCGCCAGCAGGGGACAGACGGGGGAGCAGTACGTC.

The chain joins TRBV18 to TRBJ2-5, with D unclear. The length of the CDR3 is 13 residues. V was clipped by 3 bases and J by 5 bases, with 10 bases between them. Germline-derived CDR1 and CDR2 are KGHSH and LQKENI. The CDR3: CASSPFGLETQYF. The CDR3 region has the DNA TGTGCCAGCTCACCGTTCGGGTTGGAGACCCAGTACTTC.

The rearrangement uses TRBV18 and TRBJ1-2; a weak D match, TRBD1 (6 bases). Trimming removed 6 bases from V and 2 bases from J, with 10 bases in between. CDR3 length: 13 residues. CDR1 and CDR2 (germline): KGHSH, LQKENI. DNA of the CDR3: TGTGCCAGCTCCCTGGACAGCAACTATGGCTACACCTTC. Amino acid sequence: CASSLDSNYGYTF.

Here the CDR3 reads CASQKQFKSQYF. Here the CDR3 DNA reads TGTGCCAGCCAAAAGCAGTTCAAATCTCAGTACTTC. The chain links TRBV28 to TRBJ2-4; D is unresolved. This CDR3 has 12 residues. CDR1 is MDHEN, CDR2 SYDVKM, per germline. The germline V and J ends were trimmed by 8 bases and 12 bases, with 17 bases remaining between them. Drawing the rest from reference TRBV28 and TRBJ2-4, the complete variable domain is DVKVTQSSRYLVKRTGEKVFLECVQDMDHENMFWYRQDPGLGLRLIYFSYDVKMKEKGDIPEGYSVSREKKERFSLILESASTNQTSMYLCASQKQFKSQYFGAGTRLSVL.

A few counts support this clone. The genes are TRBV2 and TRBJ1-5, with D hard to call. V lost 4 bases and J 0 bases, leaving 4 bases between the germline ends. Germline V gene data show CDR1 as SNHLY and CDR2 as FYNNEI. This CDR3 is 13 amino acids long. The CDR3 loop reads CASSGNSNQPQHF. CDR3 in DNA: TGTGCCAGCAGTGGAAATAGCAATCAGCCCCAGCATTTT.

The chain carries TRBV6-5 and TRBJ2-1, with D perhaps matching TRBD2 (5 bases). The CDR3 contains 15 residues. V dropped 7 bases and J dropped 2 bases, with 15 bases sitting between them. Germline CDR1 reads MNHEY; CDR2 reads SVGAGI. The CDR3 DNA is TGTGCCAGCAAACCCAGCGGAGGTCCCTACAATGAGCAGTTCTTC. Translated, it gives CASKPSGGPYNEQFF.

The chain has TRBV5-4 and TRBJ2-5; possibly TRBD1 or TRBD2 for D (5 bases each). Per germline, CDR1 SGHNT and CDR2 YYREEE (reference sequence). The CDR3 spans 14 residues. V lost 4 bases and J lost 1, with 11 bases in between. The CDR3 bases are TGTGCCAGCAGCCCCACAGGACTCCAAGAGACCCAGTACTTC. As protein: CASSPTGLQETQYF.

This chain links TRBV4-1 with TRBJ2-3; the D gene could be TRBD1 or TRBD2 (5 bases each). V was cut by 5 bases and J by 1 base, with 19 bases left in between. CDR1 and CDR2 (germline): MGHRA, YSYEKL. This CDR3 has 17 amino acids. Written as DNA, the CDR3 is TGCGCCAGCAGCGGCCACCGGGACCTAAACCGCACAGATACGCAGTATTTT. Translation gives CASSGHRDLNRTDTQYF.

The J gene is TRBJ1-1, the V gene TRBV5-8, with unresolved D. The V gene's germline CDR1 is SGHTS and CDR2 YDEGEE. The CDR3 length is 11 residues. V dropped 7 bases and J dropped 1 base, with 5 bases sitting between them. The CDR3 DNA reads TGTGCCAGCCCGGGGAACACTGAAGCTTTCTTT. It is translated as CASPGNTEAFF.

V and J are TRBV5-1 and TRBJ2-7; 7 positions match TRBD2. V shed 0 bases, J shed 3 bases, and the junction held 6 bases outside the gene matches. Germline V CDR1 and CDR2: SGHRS, YFSETQ. CDR3 length equals 15 residues. The CDR3 reads CASSLAWGGYYEQYV. The CDR3 DNA sequence: TGCGCCAGCAGCTTGGCCTGGGGGGGGTACTACGAGCAGTACGTC.

The genes are TRBV5-1 and TRBJ1-4, with D maybe TRBD1 (6 bases). This CDR3 spans 14 amino acids. Germline V lookup: CDR1 SGHRS, CDR2 YFSETQ. The V gene lost 4 bases and the J gene lost 8 bases, with 15 bases spanning the gap. CDR3 loop: CASSPDSDIEKLFF. CDR3 sequence (DNA): TGCGCCAGCAGCCCGGACAGTGATATCGAAAAACTGTTTTTT.

The rearrangement links TRBV7-8 to TRBJ2-7; D remains ambiguous. Trimming removed 1 base from V and 6 bases from J, with 7 bases in between. Germline CDR1 and CDR2: SGHVS and FQNEAQ. The CDR3 contains 12 residues. This CDR3 reads CASSLGDTEQYV. The CDR3 region has the DNA TGTGCCAGCAGCTTAGGAGATACCGAGCAGTACGTC.

The chain employs TRBV5-4 and TRBJ1-1, with a possible D match to TRBD1 (5 bases). The germline V gene encodes CDR1 SGHNT and CDR2 YYREEE (reference sequence). The V end lost 3 bases, the J end lost 3 bases, and 15 bases lay between the germline ends. The CDR3 extends over 15 amino acids. The DNA for the CDR3 is TGTGCCAGCAGCTCACCAGCCGGGGGGTACACTGAAGCTTTCTTT. Translated: CASSSPAGGYTEAFF.

J is TRBJ2-7 and V is TRBV7-3; 9 nucleotides line up with TRBD2. The CDR3 loop spans 15 amino acids. With 6 bases clipped from V and 3 bases from J, the junction kept 9 bases outside the gene matches. Germline CDR1 reads SGHTA; CDR2 reads FQGTGA. CDR3 protein: CASRVSGGRIYEQYV. DNA for the CDR3: TGTGCCAGCAGGGTAAGCGGGGGGAGGATCTACGAGCAGTACGTC.

This clone was detected only a few times. The chain carries TRBV5-8 and TRBJ2-3, with 8 bases aligning to TRBD1. J was trimmed by 3 bases and V by 7 bases; bases with no gene match: 22. Germline V gene data show CDR1 as SGHTS and CDR2 as YDEGEE. This CDR3 has 19 amino acids. The CDR3 nucleotides are TGTGCCAGCCCAAGGACTTGGCAGGGGGCTTCAAAGGCGACAGATACGCAGTATTTT. Translation: CASPRTWQGASKATDTQYF. The variable domain in full, completed from reference TRBV5-8 and TRBJ2-3, reads EAGVTQSPTHLIKTRGQQATLRCSPISGHTSVYWYQQALGLGLQFLLWYDEGEERNRGNFPPRFSGRQFPNYSSELNVNALELEDSALYLCASPRTWQGASKATDTQYFGPGTRLTVL.

V and J are TRBV24-1 and TRBJ1-1; maybe TRBD1 (6 bases). The V end lost 3 bases, the J end lost 1 base, and 11 bases lay between the germline ends. Germline assignment: CDR1 KGHDR and CDR2 SFDVKD. This CDR3 spans 15 amino acids. The CDR3 DNA sequence: TGTGCCACCAGTGATGTGGAGACAGGGAACACTGAAGCTTTCTTT. Residues: CATSDVETGNTEAFF.

The chain uses TRBV7-8 and TRBJ1-1; weak D call: TRBD1 (5 bases). V lost 2 bases, J lost 2 bases, and 21 bases lay in between. The CDR3 has 18 residues. Germline lookup yields CDR1 SGHVS and CDR2 FQNEAQ. The CDR3 DNA sequence: TGTGCCAGCAGCTTAAGGGGAAGCCAAAGTAGAACTAACACTGAAGCTTTCTTT. Encoded protein: CASSLRGSQSRTNTEAFF.

The CDR3 spells CASSESRTGEGYTF. The DNA for the CDR3 is TGCGCCAGCAGTGAGTCGAGGACAGGGGAGGGCTACACCTTC. The V call is TRBV10-2, the J call TRBJ1-2, with TRBD1 matching over 9 bases. The V segment lost 0 bases and the J segment 8 bases; nucleotides outside the gene matches: 4. Germline loops: CDR1 WSHSY, CDR2 SAAADI. The CDR3 covers 14 residues.

V and J are TRBV4-3 and TRBJ1-2, with D perhaps matching TRBD1 (6 bases). The CDR3 totals 15 residues. Looked up from germline, CDR1 is LGHNA and CDR2 is YSLEER. V was clipped by 0 bases and J by 4 bases, with 12 bases between them. CDR3 sequence: CASSQEGAGVYGYTF. As DNA, the CDR3 is TGCGCCAGCAGCCAAGAGGGGGCAGGGGTCTATGGCTACACCTTC.

The chain couples TRBV28 to TRBJ1-5; D not resolved. The V and J ends lost 2 bases and 7 bases respectively, with 3 bases between them. The CDR3 consists of 11 residues. The germline V gene encodes CDR1 MDHEN and CDR2 SYDVKM. The CDR3 DNA sequence: TGTGCCAGCAGTTTAGGACAGCCCCAGCATTTT. The encoded protein is CASSLGQPQHF.

The V and J genes are TRBV4-2 and TRBJ2-5; D may be TRBD2 (7 bases). Germline CDR1 and CDR2: LGHNA and YNFKEQ. The CDR3 is 14 amino acids. Trimming removed 3 bases at V and 13 bases at J, with 21 bases between. In nucleotides, the CDR3 is TGTGCCAGCAGCCAGGGGGCAGGGGAGGGTCTCCGGTACTTC. It codes for CASSQGAGEGLRYF.

This sequence joins TRBV7-6 and TRBJ2-3; 12 nucleotides align to TRBD1. CDR1 is SGHVS and CDR2 is FNYEAQ in the germline V gene. There are 20 residues in the CDR3. The J segment lost 0 bases and the V segment lost 2 bases, leaving 12 bases of the junction unmatched. In DNA, the CDR3 is TGTGCCAGCAGCTTACAGCCTCTCGGGACAGGGGGCGTTAGCACAGATACGCAGTATTTT. As protein: CASSLQPLGTGGVSTDTQYF.